The next 21 T cell receptor beta chains were all read from a single sample in a study of T cell repertoires in cytomegalovirus infection. Via MiXCR, TCRdb re-called the reads, giving one row per CDR3 protein. The sample shows 340,000 or so distinct CDR3 sequences, around a quarter of them seen only once. No antigen is known for these receptors. Sequenced material: cultured PBMCs, taken from culture after CMV antigen stimulation. The source of these receptors is a human donor in good health (CMV status not recorded). Some clones in this sample may be carry-over from other donors' samples.

The V call is TRBV4-3, the J call TRBJ1-2; D perhaps matches TRBD1 (6 bases). Germline V CDR1 and CDR2: LGHNA, YSLEER. V was trimmed by 0 bases and J by 8 bases, leaving 16 bases between them. CDR3 length: 15 amino acids. Written as DNA, the CDR3 is TGCGCCAGCAGCCAAGACAGGGGCGAATGGTACGGCTACACCTTC. It encodes CASSQDRGEWYGYTF.

This clonotype was observed at least ten times. V usage is TRBV6-5 and J usage is TRBJ2-1; 7 bases are shared with TRBD2. Germline trimming cut 2 bases from V and 7 bases from J; bases unmatched to any gene: 8. Germline CDR1 and CDR2: MNHEY and SVGAGI. The CDR3 spans 15 residues. The CDR3 nucleotides read TGTGCCAGCAGTTACGCGGGGGAGGGCGGGAATGAGCAGTTCTTC. Its protein is CASSYAGEGGNEQFF.

This clonotype was observed at least ten times. CDR3 in DNA: TGTGCCAGCAGCTTATCAACAGGGTCAAATGAGCAGTTCTTC. Protein: CASSLSTGSNEQFF. This chain links TRBV7-8 with TRBJ2-1; D is possibly TRBD1 (6 bases). The germline V gene has CDR1 SGHVS and CDR2 FQNEAQ. The length of the CDR3 is 14 residues. V was shortened by 2 bases and J by 7 bases, with 12 bases between the two germline ends.

This clonotype was seen repeatedly, ten times or more. The V gene is TRBV7-9, the J gene TRBJ1-2; a possible D gene is TRBD1 (6 bases). The CDR3 runs 13 residues. V lost 4 bases, J lost 4 bases, and 10 bases lay in between. Per germline, CDR1 SEHNR and CDR2 FQNEAQ (reference sequence). The CDR3 nucleotides are TGTGCCAGCAGCTCGGGGACATCCTATGGCTACACCTTC. It encodes CASSSGTSYGYTF.

The chain joins TRBV5-5 to TRBJ2-3; D uncertain. This CDR3 region has 13 residues. Germline-derived CDR1 and CDR2 are SGHKS and YYEKEE (reference sequence). V was pared by 2 bases and J by 3 bases, with 7 bases between. The CDR3 nucleotides are TGTGCCAGCAGCTTACGGACGACAGATACGCAGTATTTT. This encodes CASSLRTTDTQYF.

This clonotype was seen at least ten times. This rearrangement joins TRBV11-2 to TRBJ2-1; D call uncertain. Per germline, CDR1 SGHAT and CDR2 FQNNGV. The CDR3 sequence is 13 residues long. Trimming removed 3 bases at V and 5 bases at J, with 8 bases between. DNA for the CDR3: TGTGCCAGCAGCTTGTCAGCGAACAATGAGCAGTTCTTC. Amino acids: CASSLSANNEQFF. Full variable domain (rest looked up from reference TRBV11-2 and TRBJ2-1): EAGVAQSPRYKIIEKRQSVAFWCNPISGHATLYWYQQILGQGPKLLIQFQNNGVVDDSQLPKDRFSAERLKGVDSTLKIQPAKLEDSAVYLCASSLSANNEQFFGPGTRLTVL.

This clonotype was seen only a few times. The chain combines TRBV4-1 with TRBJ2-1; the match to TRBD1 covers 7 bases. Germline CDR1 and CDR2: MGHRA and YSYEKL. The J segment lost 10 bases and the V segment lost 1 base, leaving 7 bases of the junction unmatched. The CDR3 extends over 14 amino acids. CDR3 sequence (DNA): TGCGCCAGCAGCCAAGTCGGACAGGCCAGCGAGCAGTTCTTC. Protein sequence: CASSQVGQASEQFF.

The chain has TRBV3-1 and TRBJ2-7; 8 nucleotides align to TRBD2. The trim removed 1 base at V and 2 bases at J, leaving 7 bases unmatched. Germline V lookup: CDR1 LGHDT, CDR2 YNNKEL (reference sequence). The CDR3 spans 16 residues. The CDR3 sequence: CASSQGRLARTYEQYV. Written as DNA, the CDR3 is TGTGCCAGCAGCCAAGGGAGACTAGCGAGAACCTACGAGCAGTACGTC.

This clonotype was recorded at least ten times. This chain uses TRBV7-8 with TRBJ1-2, with a tentative D call TRBD1 (6 bases). V was trimmed by 0 bases and J by 0 bases, leaving 17 bases between them. The CDR3 is 18 residues long. Germline V gives CDR1 SGHVS, CDR2 FQNEAQ. The DNA for the CDR3 is TGTGCCAGCAGCTTAGCGGTCGGGGAAAAGGGGGCTAACTATGGCTACACCTTC. Its protein is CASSLAVGEKGANYGYTF.

This clonotype was seen repeatedly, ten times or more. The chain recombines TRBV7-2 with TRBJ1-1; D unclear. The CDR3 is 14 amino acids. The germline V and J ends were trimmed by 2 bases and 0 bases, with 7 bases remaining between them. The germline V gene encodes CDR1 SGHTA and CDR2 FQGNSA. The CDR3 region has the DNA TGTGCCAGCAGCTTAACACTCCTGAACACTGAAGCTTTCTTT. It codes for CASSLTLLNTEAFF.

Many counts were recorded for this clonotype. The chain joins TRBV6-2 or TRBV6-3 to TRBJ2-3; D is possibly TRBD2 (5 bases). V was cut by 0 bases and J by 0 bases, with 7 bases left in between. The germline V gene has CDR1 MNHEY and CDR2 SVGEGT. The CDR3 length is 15 residues. CDR3 nucleotide sequence: TGTGCCAGCAGTTACTCTCGGGGTAGCACAGATACGCAGTATTTT. This sequence encodes CASSYSRGSTDTQYF.

The chain employs TRBV24-1 and TRBJ1-1; 8 nucleotides line up with TRBD1. This CDR3 is 13 amino acids long. Germline CDR1 and CDR2: KGHDR and SFDVKD. With V trimmed by 7 bases and J by 4 bases, 4 bases remained unmatched. The CDR3 DNA sequence: TGTGCCACCAGGGACAGGGCGAGCACTGAAGCTTTCTTT. It translates to CATRDRASTEAFF.

This clonotype was seen a few times. This rearrangement joins TRBV24-1 to TRBJ2-1, with D perhaps matching TRBD2 (6 bases). Germline V gives CDR1 KGHDR, CDR2 SFDVKD. V shed 0 bases and J shed 5 bases, with 7 bases lying between them. The length of the CDR3 is 14 residues. CDR3 DNA sequence: TGTGCCACCAGTGATTTGGGACTAAACAATGAGCAGTTCTTC. Translation gives CATSDLGLNNEQFF.

Only one count was recorded for this clonotype. An end of the junction differs from the germline gene, which may be a read error. The chain couples TRBV12-3 or TRBV12-4 to TRBJ2-4, with TRBD1 as a possible D gene (5 bases). The CDR3 is made up of 18 amino acids. The CDR3 sequence is CTSSLAGMTALAKNIQYF. DNA for the CDR3: TGTACCAGCAGTTTAGCAGGAATGACAGCACTAGCCAAAAACATTCAGTACTTC.

The chain combines TRBV2 with TRBJ2-5; tentatively, D is TRBD1 (7 bases). Germline CDR1 reads SNHLY; CDR2 reads FYNNEI. This CDR3 spans 14 amino acids. V was trimmed by 6 bases and J by 0 bases, leaving 11 bases between them. The DNA of the CDR3 is TGTGCCAGCAGGCGGGACAGAAACCAAGAGACCCAGTACTTC. Translation: CASRRDRNQETQYF.

This clonotype was counted only a few times. The gene calls are TRBV6-1 and TRBJ1-2; TRBD1 matches at 9 bases. Trimming took 6 bases from V and 6 from J; bases not matched to a gene: 2. This CDR3 has 12 residues. CDR1 and CDR2 (germline): MNHNS, SASEGT. CDR3 amino acids: CASRRTGDGYTF. The CDR3 bases are TGTGCCAGCAGAAGGACAGGGGATGGCTACACCTTC.

The chain is built from TRBV6-6 and TRBJ2-3; TRBD2 might be the D (7 bases). There are 14 residues in the CDR3. Trimming left V 7 bases short and J 5 bases short, with 16 bases between. Per the germline V gene, CDR1 is MNHNY and CDR2 is SVGAGI (reference sequence). Here the CDR3 DNA reads TGTGCCAGCATCAAGGGGGGGAGTGGAGATACGCAGTATTTT. Amino acid sequence: CASIKGGSGDTQYF.

The sample holds many counts of this clonotype. The chain employs TRBV12-3 or TRBV12-4 and TRBJ2-1, with a weak D call TRBD1 (6 bases). V lost 5 bases to trimming and J lost 3 bases, with 8 bases between them. The CDR3 is 13 amino acids. CDR3 nucleotide sequence: TGTGCCAGCAGTAAGGGGGTCTACAATGAGCAGTTCTTC. This sequence encodes CASSKGVYNEQFF.

The gene calls are TRBV15 and TRBJ2-3; 13 bases fit TRBD2. This CDR3 is built from 16 residues. V was clipped by 6 bases and J by 4 bases; unmatched bases: 7. Germline V gene lookup returns CDR1 LNHNV and CDR2 YYDKDF (reference sequence). CDR3 DNA: TGTGCCACCAGTCGTAGACTAGCGGGAGGAGCAGATACGCAGTATTTT. It is translated as CATSRRLAGGADTQYF.

The table lists this clonotype with many counts. The gene calls are TRBV7-2 and TRBJ1-2, with D uncertain. Germline assignment: CDR1 SGHTA and CDR2 FQGNSA. Trimming pared 4 bases from V and 4 bases from J, leaving 16 bases between. The CDR3 runs 15 residues. Here the CDR3 reads CASSYGSLRGYGYTF. The CDR3 DNA sequence: TGTGCCAGCAGCTACGGATCCTTACGGGGCTATGGCTACACCTTC.

At least ten counts were recorded for this clonotype. This chain links TRBV6-6 with TRBJ1-2; perhaps TRBD1 as D (5 bases). Per germline, CDR1 MNHNY and CDR2 SVGAGI (reference sequence). CDR3 size: 13 residues. With 6 bases removed from V and 4 bases from J, the gap between germline ends came to 12 bases. CDR3 protein: CASRPFGTYGYTF. The CDR3 nucleotides are TGTGCCAGCAGACCATTCGGGACCTATGGCTACACCTTC.